These 14 T cell receptor beta chains originate from one sample sequenced in a study of cytomegalovirus exposure and HLA in healthy donors. Data came from immunoSEQ multiplex PCR; TCRdb stores just in-frame clones and leaves some out. The data show roughly 120,000 clones, approximately 89% seen once. The sequencing input was PBMCs. These receptors all come from a young woman in good health and CMV-seronegative.

The genes are TRBV2 and TRBJ1-2, with TRBD1 matching 11 bases. Trimming took 6 bases from V and 1 from J; bases not matched to a gene: 1. The germline gives CDR1 SNHLY, CDR2 FYNNEI. This CDR3 is built from 14 residues. DNA of the CDR3: TGTGCCAGCAGGGGACAGGGGGGTAACTATGGCTACACCTTC. Its translation: CASRGQGGNYGYTF.

CDR3 region: CASSEASGVTDTQYF. The CDR3 nucleotides are TGTGCCAGCAGTGAAGCTAGCGGGGTTACAGATACGCAGTATTTT. The J gene is TRBJ2-3, the V gene TRBV2, with 8 bases aligning to TRBD2. CDR1 and CDR2 from the germline V gene are SNHLY and FYNNEI. This CDR3 has 15 amino acids. Trimming removed 0 bases from V and 3 bases from J; junction bases left unmatched: 2.

This chain joins TRBV28 and TRBJ2-7; D may be TRBD2 (6 bases). There are 14 residues in the CDR3. Looked up from germline, CDR1 is MDHEN and CDR2 is SYDVKM. The germline V and J ends were trimmed by 3 bases and 4 bases, with 13 bases remaining between them. CDR3 in DNA: TGTGCCAGCAGTTTCGGCGGGAAGCCATACGAGCAGTACTTC. This sequence encodes CASSFGGKPYEQYF. The full variable domain, with the rest looked up from reference TRBV28 and TRBJ2-7, is DVKVTQSSRYLVKRTGEKVFLECVQDMDHENMFWYRQDPGLGLRLIYFSYDVKMKEKGDIPEGYSVSREKKERFSLILESASTNQTSMYLCASSFGGKPYEQYFGPGTRLTVT.

This rearrangement joins TRBV27 to TRBJ1-3; TRBD1 is a possible D gene (5 bases). From germline, CDR1 is MNHEY and CDR2 SMNVEV (reference sequence). Deletions cut 5 bases from V and 0 bases from J, with 14 bases between. The CDR3 is made up of 16 amino acids. The CDR3 loop is CASSPTTATSGNTIYF. The CDR3 bases are TGTGCCAGCAGTCCAACGACAGCAACCTCTGGAAACACCATATATTTT.

This sequence joins TRBV5-4 and TRBJ2-2, with TRBD1 as a possible D gene (6 bases). Germline-derived CDR1 and CDR2 are SGHNT and YYREEE (reference sequence). The V gene lost 3 bases and the J gene lost 5 bases, with 14 bases spanning the gap. The CDR3 is made up of 15 amino acids. The CDR3 coding sequence is TGTGCCAGCAGCTCCCCGCGGACAGAGACCGGGGAGCTGTTTTTT. Translation gives CASSSPRTETGELFF.

This chain joins TRBV30 and TRBJ2-7; no firm D call. The length of the CDR3 is 13 residues. Germline lookup yields CDR1 GTSNPN and CDR2 SVGIG (reference sequence). V dropped 1 base and J dropped 3 bases, with 10 bases sitting between them. CDR3 protein: CAWSEPGHYEQYF. The CDR3 DNA reads as TGTGCCTGGAGTGAGCCTGGGCACTACGAGCAGTACTTC.

This chain joins TRBV5-1 and TRBJ1-1; D unclear. The CDR3 covers 18 residues. Germline V gene sequence: CDR1 SGHRS, CDR2 YFSETQ. V lost 0 bases and J lost 4, with 22 bases in between. The CDR3 loop reads CASSLGRRGSPFSTEAFF. CDR3 sequence (DNA): TGCGCCAGCAGCTTGGGCAGGCGGGGATCCCCTTTCTCCACTGAAGCTTTCTTT. The full variable domain, rest sourced from reference TRBV5-1 and TRBJ1-1, is KAGVTQTPRYLIKTRGQQVTLSCSPISGHRSVSWYQQTPGQGLQFLFEYFSETQRNKGNFPGRFSGRQFSNSRSEMNVSTLELGDSALYLCASSLGRRGSPFSTEAFFGQGTRLTVV.

In this sample, this clone turned up a few times. The chain joins TRBV28 to TRBJ2-5, with a tentative D call TRBD1 (6 bases). Germline assignment: CDR1 MDHEN and CDR2 SYDVKM. The CDR3 is 14 amino acids. Trimming pared 10 bases from V and 7 bases from J, leaving 22 bases between. CDR3 bases: TGTGCCACCTTGGCTCGGACAGCAAGGGGGACCCAGTACTTC. It codes for CATLARTARGTQYF.

V usage is TRBV6-1 and J usage is TRBJ2-1; possibly TRBD2 for D (6 bases). CDR3 length equals 12 residues. Trimming shortened V by 5 bases and J by 9 bases, and 11 bases separated the two germline ends. Germline V gene lookup returns CDR1 MNHNS and CDR2 SASEGT. CDR3 sequence reads: CASSLLASEQFF. The CDR3 nucleotides read TGTGCCAGCAGTTTACTAGCCAGTGAGCAGTTCTTC.

The chain couples TRBV28 to TRBJ2-7, with a tentative D call TRBD1 (6 bases). There are 16 residues in the CDR3. V was pared by 5 bases and J by 4 bases, with 21 bases between. The germline CDR1 and CDR2 sequences are MDHEN and SYDVKM. DNA for the CDR3: TGTGCCAGCAGTGCCTCGGTAGTAAGGGGGTCTTACGAGCAGTACTTC. The encoded protein is CASSASVVRGSYEQYF.

This chain connects TRBV7-9 to TRBJ1-1; 9 bases are shared with TRBD1. The CDR3 covers 15 residues. Unmatched junction bases numbered 8, after V lost 5 bases and J lost 4 bases. Looked up from germline, CDR1 is SEHNR and CDR2 is FQNEAQ (reference sequence). In DNA, the CDR3 is TGTGCCAGCAGCCCCGGGGACAGGGAAAGCACTGAAGCTTTCTTT. Its translation: CASSPGDRESTEAFF.

This chain connects TRBV7-3 to TRBJ1-3; 9 positions agree with TRBD1. The junction had 6 bases not matched to a gene; V was cut back by 5 bases and J by 4 bases. There are 15 residues in the CDR3. From germline, CDR1 is SGHTA and CDR2 FQGTGA. Written as DNA, the CDR3 is TGTGCCAGCAGCGTTGGGACAGGGAGAGGAAACACCATATATTTT. It specifies CASSVGTGRGNTIYF.

In this sample, this clone turned up once. This chain connects TRBV4-3 to TRBJ1-4; D gene ambiguous. Trimming removed 7 bases at V and 8 bases at J, with 20 bases between. This CDR3 is built from 15 residues. Germline loops: CDR1 LGHNA, CDR2 YSLEER. The DNA for the CDR3 is TGCGCCAGCACTCAATCGACGCGGGAAGCCGAAAAACTGTTTTTT. The encoded protein is CASTQSTREAEKLFF.

This chain joins TRBV9 and TRBJ1-3, with 7 nucleotides matching TRBD1. The CDR3 extends over 16 amino acids. The germline V gene has CDR1 SGDLS and CDR2 YYNGEE. V was clipped by 4 bases and J by 4 bases; unmatched bases: 11. CDR3 sequence (DNA): TGTGCCAGCAGCCCAATTTTCGGGACAGACGGAAACACCATATATTTT. Translation gives CASSPIFGTDGNTIYF.